This T cell receptor beta chain was profiled in a study of Ad26.COV2.S vaccination and SARS-CoV-2 variants. The protocol was immunoSEQ multiplex PCR, while the TCRdb copy is restricted to in-frame clones and leaves out a portion. The sample consists of some 340,000 clones, just under 85% of them appearing once. The treatment denotes: some 20 received Ad26.COV2.S at low or high dose, single or two shots; about 5 received placebo; per-sample allocation not given. Collection of the samples took place on day 63 after the first injection of vaccine or placebo. Trimming shortened V by 4 bases and J by 1 base, and 6 bases separated the two germline ends. This CDR3 has 13 residues. Germline lookup yields CDR1 SGDLS and CDR2 YYNGEE.

The sequence came from a person aged 18 to 65 who received the Ad26.COV2.S COVID-19 vaccine or a placebo. V usage is TRBV9 and J usage is TRBJ1-3; D remains ambiguous. The source material was peripheral blood, sampled in a trial of Ad26.COV2.S vaccine versus placebo. The CDR3 DNA sequence: TGTGCCAGCAGCCTTATTTCTGGAAACACCATATATTTT. It codes for CASSLISGNTIYF.